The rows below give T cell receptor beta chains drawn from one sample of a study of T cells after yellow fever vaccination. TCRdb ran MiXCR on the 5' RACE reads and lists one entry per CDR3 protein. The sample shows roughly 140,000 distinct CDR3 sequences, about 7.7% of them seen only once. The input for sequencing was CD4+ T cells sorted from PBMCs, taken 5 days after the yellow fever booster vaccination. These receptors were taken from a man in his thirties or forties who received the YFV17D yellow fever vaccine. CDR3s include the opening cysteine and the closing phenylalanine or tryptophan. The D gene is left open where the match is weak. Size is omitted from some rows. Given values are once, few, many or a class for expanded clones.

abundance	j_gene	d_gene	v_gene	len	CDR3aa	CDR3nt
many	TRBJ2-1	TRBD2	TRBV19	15	CASSNAGVHSNEQFF	TGTGCCAGTAGTAACGCGGGAGTTCATTCCAATGAGCAGTTCTTC
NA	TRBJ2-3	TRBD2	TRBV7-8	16	CASSSVSGRATDTQYF	TGTGCCAGCAGCTCCGTCAGCGGGAGGGCCACAGATACGCAGTATTTT
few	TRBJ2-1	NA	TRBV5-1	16	CASSLRGQSLVNEQFF	TGCGCCAGCAGCTTGAGAGGACAGTCCTTAGTCAATGAGCAGTTCTTC
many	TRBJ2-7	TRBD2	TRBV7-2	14	CASSGGVGILEQYF	TGTGCCAGCAGCGGGGGGGTGGGAATTTTAGAGCAGTACTTC
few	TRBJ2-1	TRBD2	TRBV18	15	CASSPSGIAYNEQFF	TGTGCCAGCTCACCGAGCGGGATAGCCTACAATGAGCAGTTCTTC
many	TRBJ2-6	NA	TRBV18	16	CASSPPGLSGANVLTF	TGTGCCAGCTCACCACCAGGTCTCTCTGGGGCCAACGTCCTGACTTTC
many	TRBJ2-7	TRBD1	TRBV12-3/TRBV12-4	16	CASNRGYETGTYEQYF	TGTGCCAGCAACAGAGGGTACGAGACAGGGACGTACGAGCAGTACTTC
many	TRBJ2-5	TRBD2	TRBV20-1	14	CSAPGLAGKETQYF	TGCAGTGCTCCGGGACTAGCGGGCAAAGAGACCCAGTACTTC
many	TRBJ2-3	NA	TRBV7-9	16	CASSFPPRGGTDTQYF	TGTGCCAGCAGCTTCCCCCCTCGGGGTGGCACAGATACGCAGTATTTT
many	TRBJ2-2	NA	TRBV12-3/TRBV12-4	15	CASSSRLVSAGELFF	TGTGCCAGCAGTTCACGACTAGTAAGCGCCGGGGAGCTGTTTTTT
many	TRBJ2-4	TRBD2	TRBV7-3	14	CASSPSGAGAVQYF	TGTGCCAGCAGCCCCAGTGGAGCGGGAGCCGTTCAGTACTTC
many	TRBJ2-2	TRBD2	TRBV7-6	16	CASSSYSGRAAGELFF	TGTGCCAGCAGCTCATATAGCGGGAGGGCCGCCGGGGAGCTGTTTTTT
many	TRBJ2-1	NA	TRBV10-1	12	CASSEPYNEQFF	TGCGCCAGCAGTGAGCCCTACAATGAGCAGTTCTTC
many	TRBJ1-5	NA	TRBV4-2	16	CARPLGVGQPWAPQHF	TGTGCCAGACCCCTGGGGGTTGGGCAGCCTTGGGCGCCCCAGCATTTT
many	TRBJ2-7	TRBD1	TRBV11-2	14	CASSPPGQAPRRYF	TGTGCCAGCAGCCCGCCAGGACAGGCACCTAGGCGGTACTTC
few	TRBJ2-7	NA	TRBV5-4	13	CASSPDPPGIGYF	TGTGCCAGCAGCCCAGACCCGCCCGGAATAGGATACTTC
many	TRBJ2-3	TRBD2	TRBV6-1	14	CASSDRGGTDTQYF	TGTGCCAGCAGTGACCGCGGGGGGACAGATACGCAGTATTTT
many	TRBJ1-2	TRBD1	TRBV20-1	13	CSANRQGMNGYTF	TGCAGTGCTAATCGACAGGGGATGAATGGCTACACCTTC
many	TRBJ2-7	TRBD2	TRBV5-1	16	CASSPEGAGELYEQYF	TGCGCCAGCAGCCCTGAGGGTGCGGGAGAACTCTACGAGCAGTACTTC
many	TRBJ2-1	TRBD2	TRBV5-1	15	CASSLKLAGADEQFF	TGCGCCAGCAGCTTGAAACTAGCGGGAGCTGATGAGCAGTTCTTC
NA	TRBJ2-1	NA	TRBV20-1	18	CCAWALATGPNGYNEQFF	TGCTGTGCTTGGGCGCTAGCAACGGGGCCCAATGGGTACAATGAGCAGTTCTTC
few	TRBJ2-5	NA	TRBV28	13	CASSLWVGETQYF	TGTGCCAGCAGTTTATGGGTGGGGGAGACCCAGTACTTC
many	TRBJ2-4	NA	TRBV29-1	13	CSVVGGRGNIQYF	TGCAGCGTTGTCGGTGGCAGAGGAAACATTCAGTACTTC
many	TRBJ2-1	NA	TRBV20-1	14	CSARDSGNLNEQFF	TGCAGTGCTAGAGATTCAGGTAACCTCAATGAGCAGTTCTTC
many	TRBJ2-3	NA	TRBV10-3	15	CAISRTQPSTDTQYF	TGTGCCATCAGTCGAACACAGCCGTCCACAGATACGCAGTATTTT
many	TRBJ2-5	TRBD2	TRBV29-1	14	CSVGQTSGSETQYF	TGCAGCGTCGGCCAGACTAGCGGGAGTGAGACCCAGTACTTC
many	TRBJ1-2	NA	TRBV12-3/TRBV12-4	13	CASSFRGVYGYTF	TGTGCCAGCAGTTTTCGGGGGGTGTATGGCTACACCTTC
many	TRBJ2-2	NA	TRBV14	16	CASSQAKGTNTGELFF	TGTGCCAGCAGCCAAGCGAAGGGGACGAACACCGGGGAGCTGTTTTTT
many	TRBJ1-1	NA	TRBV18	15	CASSAEGTRNTEAFF	TGTGCCAGCTCGGCTGAAGGCACAAGGAACACTGAAGCTTTCTTT
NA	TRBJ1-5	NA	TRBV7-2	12	CASSLGGQPQHF	TGTGCCAGCAGCTTAGGTGGTCAGCCCCAGCATTTT
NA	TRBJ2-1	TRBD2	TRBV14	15	CASSLLAGGPDEQFF	TGTGCCAGCAGCCTACTAGCGGGAGGGCCCGATGAGCAGTTCTTC
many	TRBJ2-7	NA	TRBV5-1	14	CASSPGAEGYEQYF	TGCGCCAGCAGCCCGGGAGCCGAGGGTTACGAGCAGTACTTC
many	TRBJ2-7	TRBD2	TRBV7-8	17	CASSLRRGGRLSYEQYF	TGTGCCAGCAGCTTAAGGCGGGGCGGGAGGCTCTCCTACGAGCAGTACTTC
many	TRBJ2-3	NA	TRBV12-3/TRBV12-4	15	CASSLTSSYTDTQYF	TGTGCCAGCAGTTTAACTAGCAGCTACACAGATACGCAGTATTTT
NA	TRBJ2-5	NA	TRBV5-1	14	CASSLSGLRETQYF	TGCGCCAGCAGCTTATCGGGGCTCAGGGAGACCCAGTACTTC
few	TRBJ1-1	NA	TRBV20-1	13	CSARRGGNTEAFF	TGCAGTGCCCGACGAGGAGGGAACACTGAAGCTTTCTTT
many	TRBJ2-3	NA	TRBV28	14	CASSLTYPRDTQYF	TGTGCCAGCAGCCTTACCTATCCCAGAGATACGCAGTATTTT
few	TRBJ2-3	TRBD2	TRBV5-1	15	CASSLGAGDADTQYF	TGCGCCAGCAGCTTGGGAGCGGGAGATGCAGATACGCAGTATTTT
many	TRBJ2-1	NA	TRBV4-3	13	CASSPRPHDEQFF	TGCGCCAGCAGCCCCCGGCCTCATGATGAGCAGTTCTTC
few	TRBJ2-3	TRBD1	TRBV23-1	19	CASSQSCGQGVLGADTQYF	TGCGCCAGCAGTCAATCATGTGGGCAGGGGGTTTTGGGCGCAGATACGCAGTATTTT
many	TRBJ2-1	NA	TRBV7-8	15	CASSSARGSYNEQFF	TGTGCCAGCAGCTCCGCCAGGGGCTCCTACAATGAGCAGTTCTTC
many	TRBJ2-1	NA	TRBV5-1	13	CASSVGIVDEQFF	TGCGCCAGCAGCGTGGGAATCGTGGATGAGCAGTTCTTC
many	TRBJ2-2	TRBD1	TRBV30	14	CAWSAGTGAGELFF	TGTGCCTGGAGTGCCGGGACAGGGGCCGGGGAGCTGTTTTTT
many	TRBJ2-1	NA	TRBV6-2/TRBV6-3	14	CASSEQGVRNEQFF	TGTGCCAGCAGCGAGCAAGGGGTTAGGAATGAGCAGTTCTTC
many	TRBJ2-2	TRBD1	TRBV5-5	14	CASTVTGGTGELFF	TGTGCCAGCACCGTTACAGGGGGCACCGGGGAGCTGTTTTTT
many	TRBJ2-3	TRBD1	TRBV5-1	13	CASSMDREDTQYF	TGCGCCAGCAGCATGGACAGGGAAGATACGCAGTATTTT
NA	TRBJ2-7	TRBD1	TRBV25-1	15	CASLWTGTGGNEQYF	TGTGCCAGCCTCTGGACCGGGACAGGGGGCAACGAGCAGTACTTC
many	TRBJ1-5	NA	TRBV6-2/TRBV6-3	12	CASSYRNQPQHF	TGTGCCAGCAGTTACAGGAATCAGCCCCAGCATTTT